These 5 T cell receptor beta chains were sequenced from one sample in a study of cytomegalovirus exposure and HLA in healthy donors (dated by TCRdb to the late 2010s). The library was produced with the immunoSEQ multiplex PCR assay. For the multiplex PCR, a mixture combining 60 forward primers for TCR Vbeta segments and 13 reverse primers for TCR Jbeta segments was used. Held by TCRdb, this immuneACCESS table contains in-frame sequences only and omits some clones. Under half of the omission traces to an unresolved V gene where checked; the cause of the rest is unknown. In this sample the table shows some 85,000 clones, 76% of which occur a single time. The leading ten clones occupy around 1.4% of the sample. Sequenced input: PBMCs. The receptor source for this set is a male donor in good health and CMV-seronegative.

This chain uses TRBV5-4 with TRBJ2-3, with 11 bases matching TRBD2. V lost 0 bases, J lost 3 bases, and 12 bases stayed unmatched. The length of the CDR3 is 19 residues. Germline lookup yields CDR1 SGHNT and CDR2 YYREEE (reference sequence). The CDR3 region is CASSLVTSGRTQRTDTQYF. The CDR3 DNA follows: TGTGCCAGCAGCTTGGTTACTAGCGGGAGAACTCAAAGGACAGATACGCAGTATTTT.

The chain couples TRBV5-1 to TRBJ1-4, with D perhaps matching TRBD1 (6 bases). The germline V gene has CDR1 SGHRS and CDR2 YFSETQ. CDR3 length: 13 amino acids. Trimming took 6 bases from V and 7 from J, leaving 13 bases between them. The CDR3 here is CASTATGSEKLFF. The CDR3 bases are TGCGCCAGCACCGCGACAGGTTCTGAAAAACTGTTTTTT.

As for this clone: A junction boundary mismatches the germline segment, possibly from a read error. This chain links TRBV11-2 with TRBJ1-1; D remains ambiguous. CDR1 is SGHAT, CDR2 FQNNGV, per germline. The CDR3 sequence is 12 residues long. The CDR3 DNA reads as TGTGCCAGCAGCTTAGGCCATCTACCCCTATCTTTT. It is translated as CASSLGHLPLSF.

The genes are TRBV2 and TRBJ2-3; D may be TRBD1 (6 bases). Germline V gene lookup returns CDR1 SNHLY and CDR2 FYNNEI. V was shortened by 5 bases and J by 0 bases, with 12 bases between the two germline ends. This CDR3 is 15 amino acids long. The CDR3 bases are TGTGCCAGCAGTACCAGACAGGCTAGCACAGATACGCAGTATTTT. Encoded protein: CASSTRQASTDTQYF.

The chain carries TRBV4-3 and TRBJ2-1, with TRBD2 matching 8 bases. The CDR3 has 13 residues. V was clipped by 0 bases and J by 8 bases; unmatched bases: 0. Germline CDR1 and CDR2: LGHNA and YSLEER. DNA of the CDR3: TGCGCCAGCAGCCAAGAGACTAGCGATGAGCAGTTCTTC. It is translated as CASSQETSDEQFF.